The 29 T cell receptor beta chains listed next were all sequenced from one sample in a study of spatial heterogeneity in lung cancer. TCRdb re-analysed the 5' RACE reads in MiXCR, keeping a single row per CDR3 protein. This sample has approximately 52,000 distinct CDR3 sequences; under 6% occur once, and the top ten carry 11%. Time point specified: sample taken at primary tumor resection. Here the sequenced sample was PBMCs, taken at surgery. The receptors originated from a male donor with early-stage non-small cell lung cancer.

The V call is TRBV19, the J call TRBJ2-2; no firm D call. Deletions cut 2 bases from V and 3 bases from J, with 10 bases between. Germline V gene data show CDR1 as LNHDA and CDR2 as SQIVND (reference sequence). The CDR3 covers 15 residues. The CDR3 coding sequence is TGTGCCAGTAGTATAAAAGGCAGCCACACCGGGGAGCTGTTTTTT. It specifies CASSIKGSHTGELFF.

In this sample, this clonotype turned up many times. The chain is built from TRBV4-1 and TRBJ2-5, with D possibly being TRBD1 (6 bases). This CDR3 comprises 14 residues. V was shortened by 4 bases and J by 1 base, with 10 bases between the two germline ends. Germline V CDR1 and CDR2: MGHRA, YSYEKL. CDR3 nucleotide sequence: TGCGCCAGCAGCCCCCCACAGGGCCAAGAGACCCAGTACTTC. Protein product: CASSPPQGQETQYF.

This clonotype was detected ten times or more. The chain carries TRBV5-1 and TRBJ2-2, with 8 bases aligning to TRBD1. Unmatched junction bases numbered 17, after V lost 3 bases and J lost 7 bases. Germline CDR1 reads SGHRS; CDR2 reads YFSETQ. The CDR3 has 18 residues. CDR3 protein: CASSSHRDRIYGGGELFF. CDR3 bases: TGCGCCAGCAGCTCGCACCGGGACAGGATTTACGGAGGCGGGGAGCTGTTTTTT. The complete variable domain, with remaining parts taken from reference TRBV5-1 and TRBJ2-2, reads KAGVTQTPRYLIKTRGQQVTLSCSPISGHRSVSWYQQTPGQGLQFLFEYFSETQRNKGNFPGRFSGRQFSNSRSEMNVSTLELGDSALYLCASSSHRDRIYGGGELFFGEGSRLTVL.

This clonotype was detected many times. The genes are TRBV5-1 and TRBJ1-1, with unresolved D. V was clipped by 1 base and J by 3 bases, with 10 bases between them. This CDR3 is built from 14 residues. Germline loops: CDR1 SGHRS, CDR2 YFSETQ. The CDR3 coding sequence is TGCGCCAGCAGCTTGAACGGGGAGGACACTGAAGCTTTCTTT. Translating it yields CASSLNGEDTEAFF.

This clonotype was seen ten or more times. The J gene is TRBJ1-3, the V gene TRBV7-2; D is undetermined. Germline CDR1 and CDR2: SGHTA and FQGNSA. The CDR3 is 14 amino acids. V was clipped by 5 bases and J by 0 bases, with 8 bases between them. The CDR3 reads CASSPVLSGNTIYF. CDR3 nucleotide sequence: TGTGCCAGCAGCCCCGTCCTCTCTGGAAACACCATATATTTT.

This clonotype was found many times. This chain uses TRBV7-9 with TRBJ2-7; 10 nucleotides match TRBD1. Germline values: CDR1 SEHNR, CDR2 FQNEAQ (reference sequence). The CDR3 consists of 14 residues. V lost 5 bases to trimming and J lost 3 bases; unmatched junction nucleotides: 4. The CDR3 spells CASSPRTGGYEQYF. CDR3 DNA sequence: TGTGCCAGCAGCCCCCGGACAGGGGGCTACGAGCAGTACTTC.

The rearrangement uses TRBV5-1 and TRBJ2-1; 9 bases fit TRBD1. The CDR3 totals 15 residues. Trimming cost V 0 bases and J 10 bases; bases outside gene matches: 8. The germline gives CDR1 SGHRS, CDR2 YFSETQ. For the CDR3, the DNA is TGCGCCAGCAGCTTGGCTTCCGGGACAGGGCGGGAGCAGTTCTTC. This encodes CASSLASGTGREQFF.

This clonotype appeared many times. The chain recombines TRBV11-3 with TRBJ2-3; the D gene is possibly TRBD1 (6 bases). Germline V gene lookup returns CDR1 SGHNT and CDR2 YENEEA. CDR3 length: 15 residues. Trimming left V 5 bases short and J 3 bases short, with 15 bases between. CDR3 in DNA: TGTGCCAGCAGCGTAAACGGACAGAGAACAGATACGCAGTATTTT. Translated: CASSVNGQRTDTQYF.

The J gene is TRBJ1-1, the V gene TRBV12-3 or TRBV12-4; no clear D. Deletions cut 8 bases from V and 5 bases from J, with 12 bases between. This CDR3 contains 12 residues. The CDR3 region is CASSRHGTEAFF. The CDR3 nucleotides are TGTGCCAGCTCCCGACATGGGACTGAAGCTTTCTTT.

As regards this clonotype: Without the conserved terminal phenylalanine or tryptophan, this CDR3 likely stems from a read error. The V and J genes are TRBV5-1 and TRBJ2-7; no clear D. Germline CDR1 reads SGHRS; CDR2 reads YFSETQ. The length of the CDR3 is 14 residues. The germline V and J ends were trimmed by 0 bases and 1 base, with 8 bases remaining between them. The CDR3 DNA follows: TGCGCCAGCAGCTTGGTAGCTGGTTCCTACGAGCAGTACTTA. It is translated as CASSLVAGSYEQYL.

There are many counts of this clonotype. This rearrangement joins TRBV11-1 to TRBJ1-1; D is ambiguous. Per germline, CDR1 SGHAT and CDR2 FQDESV (reference sequence). V was trimmed by 2 bases and J by 4 bases, leaving 8 bases between them. The length of the CDR3 is 13 residues. The CDR3 DNA sequence: TGTGCCAGCAGCTTAAGACGAGGCACTGAAGCTTTCTTT. Protein sequence: CASSLRRGTEAFF.

The table lists this clonotype with many counts. The CDR3 protein is CASSLSGAGDTQYF. For the CDR3, the DNA is TGTGCCAGCAGCTTATCTGGGGCGGGAGATACGCAGTATTTT. The rearrangement uses TRBV7-9 and TRBJ2-3; D might be TRBD1 or TRBD2, each matching 5 bases. Germline CDR1 is SEHNR and CDR2 is FQNEAQ (reference sequence). Trimming left V 2 bases short and J 5 bases short, with 11 bases between. This CDR3 region has 14 residues.

The table lists this clonotype with many counts. The V and J genes are TRBV19 and TRBJ2-7; no definite D call. The germline V gene has CDR1 LNHDA and CDR2 SQIVND (reference sequence). The V end was cut by 5 bases, the J end by 0 bases, with 11 bases between. This CDR3 spans 14 amino acids. This CDR3 reads CASSAYTSSYEQYF. In DNA form, the CDR3 reads TGTGCCAGTAGTGCCTACACGAGCTCCTACGAGCAGTACTTC. The full variable domain, completed using reference TRBV19 and TRBJ2-7, is DGGITQSPKYLFRKEGQNVTLSCEQNLNHDAMYWYRQDPGQGLRLIYYSQIVNDFQKGDIAEGYSVSREKKESFPLTVTSAQKNPTAFYLCASSAYTSSYEQYFGPGTRLTVT.

This clonotype was picked up many times. V and J are TRBV7-2 and TRBJ2-7; 10 bases align to TRBD2. Germline V gives CDR1 SGHTA, CDR2 FQGNSA. The CDR3 runs 14 residues. Trimming at V came to 6 bases and at J to 1 base, leaving 3 bases not matched to a gene. This chain's CDR3 is CASRAGGPSYEQYF. The CDR3 nucleotides are TGTGCCAGCAGAGCGGGAGGGCCTTCCTACGAGCAGTACTTC.

This clonotype was seen ten or more times. This chain joins TRBV15 and TRBJ2-1; TRBD2 might be the D (6 bases). Germline lookup yields CDR1 LNHNV and CDR2 YYDKDF (reference sequence). Trimming took 0 bases from V and 9 from J, leaving 12 bases between them. The CDR3 loop spans 14 amino acids. The CDR3 DNA reads as TGTGCCACCAGCAGAGATAGGGGACTGGGTGAGCAGTTCTTC. It codes for CATSRDRGLGEQFF. Combining the CDR3 with reference TRBV15 and TRBJ2-1 gives the whole variable domain DAMVIQNPRYQVTQFGKPVTLSCSQTLNHNVMYWYQQKSSQAPKLLFHYYDKDFNNEADTPDNFQSRRPNTSFCFLDIRSPGLGDTAMYLCATSRDRGLGEQFFGPGTRLTVL.

This clonotype was counted only a few times. J is TRBJ1-2 and V is TRBV19; unclear D gene. This CDR3 spans 14 amino acids. CDR1 and CDR2 (germline): LNHDA, SQIVND (reference sequence). V was pared by 7 bases and J by 3 bases, with 15 bases between. CDR3 region: CASNPPEGYYGYTF. As DNA, the CDR3 is TGTGCCAGTAATCCCCCTGAAGGATACTATGGCTACACCTTC.

The chain joins TRBV15 to TRBJ2-1, with a possible D match to TRBD2 (6 bases). Germline CDR1 is LNHNV and CDR2 is YYDKDF (reference sequence). With 1 base removed from V and 2 bases from J, the gap between germline ends came to 12 bases. The CDR3 has 16 amino acids. CDR3 in DNA: TGTGCCACCAGCAGAGGGGGCGGGGCAGCCTACAATGAGCAGTTCTTC. Amino acids: CATSRGGGAAYNEQFF.

In this sample, this clonotype turned up a few times. V is TRBV7-2 and J is TRBJ2-7, with 7 positions matching TRBD2. CDR3 length equals 13 residues. The V gene's germline CDR1 is SGHTA and CDR2 FQGNSA. Trimming at V came to 3 bases and at J to 6 bases, leaving 5 bases not matched to a gene. CDR3 region: CASSFEREGEQYF. CDR3 DNA: TGTGCCAGCAGCTTCGAGCGGGAAGGCGAGCAGTACTTC.

This clonotype appeared a few times. This chain connects TRBV7-9 to TRBJ2-4; 8 bases line up with TRBD2. V shed 3 bases, J shed 2 bases, and the junction held 6 bases outside the gene matches. This CDR3 has 16 residues. Germline CDR1 reads SEHNR; CDR2 reads FQNEAQ (reference sequence). The CDR3 spells CASSFNSGRPKNIQYF. In nucleotides, the CDR3 is TGTGCCAGCAGCTTTAACAGCGGGAGACCCAAAAACATTCAGTACTTC.

The sample holds many counts of this clonotype. The rearrangement joins TRBV27 to TRBJ2-1; D call uncertain. Trimming took off 6 bases at V and 4 bases at J, with 10 bases between the two ends. There are 13 residues in the CDR3. CDR1 and CDR2 (germline): MNHEY, SMNVEV (reference sequence). This chain's CDR3 is CASSSDPYNEQFF. DNA for the CDR3: TGTGCCAGCAGCTCCGACCCTTACAATGAGCAGTTCTTC.

This clonotype was seen repeatedly, ten times or more. This chain joins TRBV9 and TRBJ2-1; 9 nucleotides line up with TRBD2. The CDR3 is 16 amino acids. The V segment lost 4 bases and the J segment 9 bases; nucleotides outside the gene matches: 14. Germline V gene sequence: CDR1 SGDLS, CDR2 YYNGEE. CDR3 nucleotide sequence: TGTGCCAGCAGCTTCCGATTCGCGGGAGGGCCGGGTGAGCAGTTCTTC. Translated: CASSFRFAGGPGEQFF.

The sample holds many counts of this clonotype. The chain is built from TRBV7-9 and TRBJ2-3; possible D gene TRBD2, 6 bases. CDR1 is SEHNR, CDR2 FQNEAQ, per germline (reference sequence). V lost 5 bases and J lost 6, with 15 bases in between. This CDR3 is 14 amino acids long. The CDR3 DNA reads TGTGCCAGCAGCGCCGGGACTCCCATGGATACGCAGTATTTT. Translating it yields CASSAGTPMDTQYF.

There are many counts of this clonotype. This chain uses TRBV20-1 with TRBJ2-3; 7 nucleotides line up with TRBD2. CDR3 length: 15 residues. Trimming removed 3 bases from V and 0 bases from J; junction bases left unmatched: 6. Germline V lookup: CDR1 DFQATT, CDR2 SNEGSKA (reference sequence). The DNA of the CDR3 is TGCAGTGCTAGCAGGGCGGGAGCTAGCACAGATACGCAGTATTTT. Residues: CSASRAGASTDTQYF.

This clonotype has ten or more counts. V usage is TRBV28 and J usage is TRBJ2-7; tentatively, D is TRBD2 (5 bases). Trimming removed 3 bases at V and 3 bases at J, with 24 bases between. There are 18 residues in the CDR3. Germline CDR1 reads MDHEN; CDR2 reads SYDVKM. Here the CDR3 DNA reads TGTGCCAGCAGTTTCTATGACCGGTTTAGGACGGGGAACTACGAGCAGTACTTC. As protein: CASSFYDRFRTGNYEQYF.

This clonotype was counted at least ten times. The chain recombines TRBV6-6 with TRBJ2-5; D is possibly TRBD2 (6 bases). Germline V CDR1 and CDR2: MNHNY, SVGAGI (reference sequence). There are 18 residues in the CDR3. The V end lost 0 bases, the J end lost 1 base, and 18 bases lay between the germline ends. As DNA, the CDR3 is TGTGCCAGCAGTTACTCTCTTGGGTTAGCGGCAACCCAAGAGACCCAGTACTTC. This codes for CASSYSLGLAATQETQYF.

As to this clonotype: Given a much more abundant clone one base away, this may be a read error. The CDR3 region is CASSPLAGVAGELFF. CDR3 DNA sequence: TGCGCCAGCAGCCCTTTAGCGGGAGTTGCCGGGGAGCTGTTTTTT. This chain links TRBV4-3 with TRBJ2-2; 9 positions agree with TRBD2. V lost 4 bases, J lost 6 bases, and 6 bases stayed unmatched. Germline CDR1 is LGHNA and CDR2 is YSLEER. The CDR3 is made up of 15 amino acids.

Many counts were recorded for this clonotype. This sequence joins TRBV29-1 and TRBJ2-1; D gene ambiguous. Germline CDR1 reads SQVTM; CDR2 reads ANQGSEA. The CDR3 has 12 amino acids. Deletions cut 6 bases from V and 13 bases from J, with 19 bases between. The CDR3 sequence is CSVQPDSHNQFF. CDR3 sequence (DNA): TGCAGCGTACAACCCGATAGCCACAACCAGTTCTTC.

Many counts were recorded for this clonotype. The V call is TRBV30, the J call TRBJ2-7; D unclear. The CDR3 is made up of 13 amino acids. V was cut by 1 base and J by 2 bases, with 9 bases left in between. The germline CDR1 and CDR2 sequences are GTSNPN and SVGIG (reference sequence). CDR3: CAWSGGFPYEQYF. The DNA for the CDR3 is TGTGCCTGGAGTGGCGGTTTCCCCTACGAGCAGTACTTC.

This clonotype was seen ten or more times. The rearrangement joins TRBV4-1 to TRBJ2-7; no definite D call. Germline V gene sequence: CDR1 MGHRA, CDR2 YSYEKL. V lost 0 bases to trimming and J lost 3 bases, with 15 bases between them. The CDR3 is 16 amino acids. The CDR3 region is CASSQERSNTYYEQYF. The CDR3 coding sequence is TGCGCCAGCAGCCAAGAGCGAAGCAATACTTACTACGAGCAGTACTTC.